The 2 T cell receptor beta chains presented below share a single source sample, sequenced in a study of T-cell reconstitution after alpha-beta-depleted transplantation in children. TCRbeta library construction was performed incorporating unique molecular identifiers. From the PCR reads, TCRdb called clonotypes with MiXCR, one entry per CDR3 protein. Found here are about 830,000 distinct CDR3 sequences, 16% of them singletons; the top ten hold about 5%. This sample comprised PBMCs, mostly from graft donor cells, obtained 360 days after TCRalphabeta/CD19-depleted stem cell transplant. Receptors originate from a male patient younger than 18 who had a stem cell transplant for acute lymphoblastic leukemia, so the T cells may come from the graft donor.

CDR3 nucleotides: TGTGCCAGCATCGTACTAGCGGGAGTCAGTGAGCAGTTCTTC. Amino acid sequence: CASIVLAGVSEQFF. The rearrangement uses TRBV7-9 and TRBJ2-1; TRBD2 aligns across 11 bases. This CDR3 contains 14 residues. V lost 7 bases to trimming and J lost 9 bases; unmatched junction nucleotides: 8. The germline CDR1 and CDR2 sequences are SEHNR and FQNEAQ (reference sequence).

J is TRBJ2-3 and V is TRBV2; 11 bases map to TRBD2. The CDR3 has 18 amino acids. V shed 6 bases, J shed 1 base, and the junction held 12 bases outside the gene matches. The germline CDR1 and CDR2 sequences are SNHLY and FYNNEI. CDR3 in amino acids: CASSTTPIAGGGTDTQYF. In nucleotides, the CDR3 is TGTGCCAGCAGCACTACCCCAATAGCGGGAGGGGGCACAGATACGCAGTATTTT.